This T cell receptor beta chain derives from a study of blood T cell repertoires in COVID-19. Study-level background: Acute and convalescent COVID-19 specimens originated in the United States, Italy and Spain. From T cells, B-cell-depleted T cells, or PBMCs came the material, which was cDNA or gDNA.

The germline gives CDR1 SEHNR, CDR2 FQNEAQ (reference sequence). This CDR3 contains 13 residues. V lost 5 bases and J 3 bases, leaving 10 bases between the germline ends. Authors' data handling: By means of reference gene primer amplification, nucleated cell counts were estimated. This table comes from immunoSEQ multiplex PCR, and its TCRdb copy is limited to in-frame clones, with some not included. Clonal size and the V and J genes are those of that table, whereas D and trimming came from the DNA. The table has about 270,000 clones, approximately 86% seen once. The chain employs TRBV7-9 and TRBJ1-2, with a tentative D call TRBD1 (6 bases). This sequence was found in a woman in her forties or fifties with active or convalescent COVID-19. The specimen was peripheral blood. CDR3 amino acids: CASSPPGDYGYTF. The CDR3 nucleotides are TGTGCCAGCAGCCCCCCAGGGGACTATGGCTACACCTTC.